The 18 T cell receptor beta chains in this list originate from one sample, sequenced in a study of blood T cell repertoires in COVID-19. Libraries were prepared by immunoSEQ multiplex PCR; TCRdb keeps only in-frame clonotypes and omits some of them. This sample has a few hundred thousand clones, with about 81% found just once. Specimen: peripheral blood. These receptors originate from a woman older than 75 with COVID-19, enrolled during active disease.

This chain joins TRBV7-9 and TRBJ2-3; 8 nucleotides match TRBD2. CDR3 size: 16 residues. Germline CDR1 is SEHNR and CDR2 is FQNEAQ (reference sequence). Trimming cost V 3 bases and J 0 bases; bases outside gene matches: 5. DNA for the CDR3: TGTGCCAGCAGCTTCAATAGCGGGACTAGCACAGATACGCAGTATTTT. Amino acid sequence: CASSFNSGTSTDTQYF.

The chain employs TRBV5-1 and TRBJ1-1; maybe TRBD1 (5 bases). CDR1 is SGHRS and CDR2 is YFSETQ in the germline V gene. The CDR3 runs 15 residues. Trimming cost V 2 bases and J 2 bases, with 13 bases left between them. CDR3 in amino acids: CASSLSREVNTEAFF. The DNA for the CDR3 is TGCGCCAGCAGCTTAAGCAGGGAAGTCAACACTGAAGCTTTCTTT.

Of note for this clone: Other DNA sequences of this sample code for an identical CDR3. The V and J genes are TRBV5-1 and TRBJ2-3; 12 positions match TRBD2. After removal of 0 bases from V and 1 base from J, the junction contained 0 bases not matched to a gene. The CDR3 is 16 amino acids. Germline CDR1 reads SGHRS; CDR2 reads YFSETQ. In nucleotides, the CDR3 is TGCGCCAGCAGCTTGGGGACTAGCGGGGGCACAGATACGCAGTATTTT. Its translation is CASSLGTSGGTDTQYF.

V is TRBV2 and J is TRBJ1-5; TRBD1 aligns across 7 bases. Losses at the gene ends were 7 bases for V and 7 bases for J; bases not matched to a gene: 7. The CDR3 spans 13 residues. Looked up from germline, CDR1 is SNHLY and CDR2 is FYNNEI. The CDR3 nucleotides read TGTGCCAGCACTAGTCAGGGGGGACAGCCCCAGCATTTT. Its protein is CASTSQGGQPQHF. Supplemented by reference TRBV2 and TRBJ1-5, the full variable domain reads EPEVTQTPSHQVTQMGQEVILRCVPISNHLYFYWYRQILGQKVEFLVSFYNNEISEKSEIFDDQFSVERPDGSNFTLKIRSTKLEDSAMYFCASTSQGGQPQHFGDGTRLSIL.

The rearrangement links TRBV3-1 (or the pseudogene TRBV3-2) to TRBJ2-2, with 8 nucleotides matching TRBD2. Looked up from germline, CDR1 is LGHDT and CDR2 is YNNKEL (reference sequence). There are 16 residues in the CDR3. With V trimmed by 5 bases and J by 0 bases, 5 bases remained unmatched. CDR3 protein: CASSYSGLANTGELFF. The CDR3 DNA reads TGTGCCAGCAGCTATTCGGGACTAGCGAACACCGGGGAGCTGTTTTTT.

The chain recombines TRBV19 with TRBJ1-1; D uncertain. V lost 3 bases to trimming and J lost 6 bases, with 11 bases between them. CDR3 length equals 13 residues. Looked up from germline, CDR1 is LNHDA and CDR2 is SQIVND (reference sequence). The chain's CDR3 is CASSIGGRAEAFF. The CDR3 nucleotides read TGTGCCAGTAGTATCGGAGGACGGGCTGAAGCTTTCTTT.

J is TRBJ1-2 and V is TRBV27; TRBD1 matches 9 bases. The CDR3 loop spans 18 amino acids. V gave up 4 bases and J gave up 5 bases; unmatched junction bases: 17. In germline, CDR1 is MNHEY, CDR2 SMNVEV (reference sequence). The CDR3 sequence is CASSYPIGTGSFWYGYTF. In DNA form, the CDR3 reads TGTGCCAGCAGTTACCCCATCGGGACAGGGAGTTTTTGGTATGGCTACACCTTC.

In its sample, this clone was seen once. The CDR3 DNA is TGCGCCAGCAGACTAGGCACAGATACGCAGTATTTT. The encoded protein is CASRLGTDTQYF. The gene calls are TRBV5-1 and TRBJ2-3; perhaps TRBD2 as D (5 bases). The germline V and J ends were trimmed by 5 bases and 1 base, with 5 bases remaining between them. The germline CDR1 and CDR2 sequences are SGHRS and YFSETQ. This CDR3 is built from 12 residues.

The chain recombines TRBV28 with TRBJ2-2, with a possible D match to TRBD1 (6 bases). This CDR3 is 16 amino acids long. Germline loops: CDR1 MDHEN, CDR2 SYDVKM. The V gene lost 2 bases and the J gene lost 2 bases, with 12 bases spanning the gap. The CDR3 region has the DNA TGTGCCAGCAGTTTAACACAGGGATTCAACACCGGGGAGCTGTTTTTT. As protein: CASSLTQGFNTGELFF.

The V gene is TRBV3-1 (or the pseudogene TRBV3-2), the J gene TRBJ2-1, with D possibly matching TRBD1 (7 bases). V was cut by 7 bases and J by 7 bases, with 26 bases left in between. The germline V gene has CDR1 LGHDT and CDR2 YNNKEL (reference sequence). CDR3 length: 17 residues. The CDR3 loop reads CASTKGGGTLRRNEQFF. CDR3 nucleotide sequence: TGTGCCAGCACCAAAGGGGGCGGGACCCTACGGAGGAATGAGCAGTTCTTC.

V usage is TRBV5-1 and J usage is TRBJ2-7, with TRBD2 identical over 7 bases. V was pared by 7 bases and J by 5 bases, with 9 bases of the junction left unmatched. The CDR3 runs to 13 residues. From germline, CDR1 is SGHRS and CDR2 YFSETQ. Here the CDR3 reads CASGGVSYNEQYF. For the CDR3, the DNA is TGCGCCAGCGGGGGGGTCTCCTACAACGAGCAGTACTTC.

This rearrangement joins TRBV20-1 to TRBJ2-5, with 8 bases aligning to TRBD2. CDR3 length: 16 amino acids. CDR1 and CDR2 from the germline V gene are DFQATT and SNEGSKA (reference sequence). J gave up 1 base and V 3 bases, and 10 bases lay outside the gene matches. The CDR3 reads CSASASGSGGQETQYF. CDR3 DNA: TGCAGTGCTAGTGCCTCTGGAAGCGGGGGCCAAGAGACCCAGTACTTC.

The chain links TRBV19 to TRBJ1-1, with D perhaps matching TRBD1 (5 bases). This CDR3 has 12 residues. Trimming removed 7 bases at V and 9 bases at J, with 15 bases between. Germline V lookup: CDR1 LNHDA, CDR2 SQIVND (reference sequence). The CDR3: CASIQGGGKAFF. The CDR3, as DNA: TGTGCCAGTATCCAGGGCGGCGGAAAAGCTTTCTTT.

The chain uses TRBV9 and TRBJ1-6; 11 bases are shared with TRBD1. This CDR3 has 15 amino acids. Germline V gene sequence: CDR1 SGDLS, CDR2 YYNGEE. Trimming at V came to 0 bases and at J to 7 bases, leaving 0 bases not matched to a gene. The CDR3 bases are TGTGCCAGCAGCGTAGGGGACAGGGGGAATTCACCCCTCCACTTT. Translating gives CASSVGDRGNSPLHF.

The gene calls are TRBV4-2 and TRBJ2-7; 13 bases line up with TRBD2. Trimming took 1 base from V and 7 from J; bases not matched to a gene: 4. The CDR3 has 15 amino acids. In germline, CDR1 is LGHNA, CDR2 YNFKEQ. CDR3 loop: CASSQVLAGGVEQYF. DNA of the CDR3: TGTGCCAGCAGCCAAGTACTAGCGGGAGGGGTAGAGCAGTACTTC.

The CDR3 DNA reads TGTGCCAGTTATGATTTTAGGAACACTGAAGCTTTCTTT. Translated, it gives CASYDFRNTEAFF. The rearrangement links TRBV18 to TRBJ1-1; unclear D gene. Trimming stripped 9 bases from V and 1 base from J, with 12 bases between. Germline values: CDR1 KGHSH, CDR2 LQKENI. The CDR3 is 13 residues long.

The gene calls are TRBV29-1 and TRBJ1-2; D is possibly TRBD1 (6 bases). From germline, CDR1 is SQVTM and CDR2 ANQGSEA. The CDR3 sequence is 16 residues long. Trimming pared 2 bases from V and 6 bases from J, leaving 22 bases between. The CDR3 spells CSVERAWQGKGNGYTF. CDR3 nucleotide sequence: TGCAGCGTTGAACGGGCTTGGCAGGGGAAGGGGAATGGCTACACCTTC.

The rearrangement joins TRBV27 to TRBJ1-5, with D uncertain. CDR1 MNHEY and CDR2 SMNVEV come from the germline V gene (reference sequence). CDR3 size: 14 residues. V shed 4 bases and J shed 8 bases, with 15 bases lying between them. The CDR3 loop reads CASSSGLLAEPQHF. In nucleotides, the CDR3 is TGTGCCAGCAGTTCCGGGTTATTGGCCGAGCCCCAGCATTTT.